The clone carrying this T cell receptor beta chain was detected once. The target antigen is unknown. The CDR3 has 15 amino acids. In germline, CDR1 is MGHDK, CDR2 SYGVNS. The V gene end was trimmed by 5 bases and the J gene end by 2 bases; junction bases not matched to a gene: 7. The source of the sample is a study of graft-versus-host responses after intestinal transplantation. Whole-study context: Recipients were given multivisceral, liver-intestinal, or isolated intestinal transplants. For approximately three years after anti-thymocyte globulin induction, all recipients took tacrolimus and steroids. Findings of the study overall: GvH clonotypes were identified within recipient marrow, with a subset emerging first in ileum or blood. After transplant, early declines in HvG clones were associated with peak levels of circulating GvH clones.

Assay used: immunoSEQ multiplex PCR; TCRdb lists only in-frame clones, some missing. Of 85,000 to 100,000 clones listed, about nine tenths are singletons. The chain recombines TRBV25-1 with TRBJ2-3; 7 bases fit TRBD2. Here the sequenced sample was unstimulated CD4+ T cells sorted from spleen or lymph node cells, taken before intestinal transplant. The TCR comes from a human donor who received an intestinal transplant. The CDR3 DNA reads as TGTGCCAGCAGTTATCAGCGGGGCGTCACAGATACGCAGTATTTT. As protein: CASSYQRGVTDTQYF. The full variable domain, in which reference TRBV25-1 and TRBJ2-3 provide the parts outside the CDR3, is EADIYQTPRYLVIGTGKKITLECSQTMGHDKMYWYQQDPGMELHLIHYSYGVNSTEKGDLSSESTVSRIRTEHFPLTLESARPSHTSQYLCASSYQRGVTDTQYFGPGTRLTVL.